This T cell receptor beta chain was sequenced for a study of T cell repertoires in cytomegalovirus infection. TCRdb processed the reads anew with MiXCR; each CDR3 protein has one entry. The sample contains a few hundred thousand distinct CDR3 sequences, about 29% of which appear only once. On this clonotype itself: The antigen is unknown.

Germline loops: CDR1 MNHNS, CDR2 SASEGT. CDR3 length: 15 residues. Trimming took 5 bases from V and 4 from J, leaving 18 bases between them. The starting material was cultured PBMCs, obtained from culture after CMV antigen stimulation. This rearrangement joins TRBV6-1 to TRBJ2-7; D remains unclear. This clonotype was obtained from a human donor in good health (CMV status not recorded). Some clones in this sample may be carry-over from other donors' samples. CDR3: CASSRLGRYGYEQYF. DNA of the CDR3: TGTGCCAGCAGTCGATTAGGGCGGTACGGGTACGAGCAGTACTTC.